Each of the 2 T cell receptor beta chains below was sequenced from the same sample in a study of post-analysis software for immune sequencing data. Built from TCR beta cDNA, the libraries had unique molecular identifiers in them. TCRdb redid the calling of the PCR reads with MiXCR, one entry per CDR3 protein. The sample yields about 570,000 distinct CDR3 sequences, 34% seen once. These receptors' targets are unknown. Findings of the study overall: Comparison of patients with controls showed five or six TRBV segments more frequent in patients, TRBV5-6, TRBV5-1 and TRBV20-1 among them.

The source material was blood. The receptor source for this set is a girl aged 2-17 years with multiple sclerosis.

This chain connects TRBV20-1 to TRBJ2-3; TRBD2 matches at 9 bases. This CDR3 has 18 residues. Germline assignment: CDR1 DFQATT and CDR2 SNEGSKA (reference sequence). V dropped 0 bases and J dropped 4; count of bases not matched to a gene: 14. In DNA, the CDR3 is TGCAGTGCTAGAGAACCACCAGTCTGCGGGGGGGCCCCAGATACGCAGTATTTT. Residues: CSAREPPVCGGAPDTQYF.

A few counts support this clonotype. The chain recombines TRBV7-9 with TRBJ2-3, with TRBD1 matching over 7 bases. The CDR3 covers 15 residues. The V segment lost 8 bases and the J segment 2 bases; nucleotides outside the gene matches: 10. Per germline, CDR1 SEHNR and CDR2 FQNEAQ (reference sequence). Written as DNA, the CDR3 is TGTGCCAGCGGAACGACAGGGCTTCTCACAGATACGCAGTATTTT. Its translation is CASGTTGLLTDTQYF.